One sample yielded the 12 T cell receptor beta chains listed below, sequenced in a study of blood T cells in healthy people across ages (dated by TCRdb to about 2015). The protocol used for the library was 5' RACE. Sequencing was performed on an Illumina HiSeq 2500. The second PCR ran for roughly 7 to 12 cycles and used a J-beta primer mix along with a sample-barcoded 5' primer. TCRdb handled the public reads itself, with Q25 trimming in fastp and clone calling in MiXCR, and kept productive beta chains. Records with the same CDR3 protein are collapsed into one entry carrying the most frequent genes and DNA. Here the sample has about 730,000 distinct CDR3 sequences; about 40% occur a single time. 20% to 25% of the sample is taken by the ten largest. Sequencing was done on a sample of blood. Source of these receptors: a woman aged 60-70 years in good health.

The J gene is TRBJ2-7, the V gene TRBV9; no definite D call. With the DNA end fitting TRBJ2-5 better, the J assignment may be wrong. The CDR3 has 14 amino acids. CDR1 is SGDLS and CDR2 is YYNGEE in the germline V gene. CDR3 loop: CASSVSFGQETQYF. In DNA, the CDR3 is TGTGCCAGCAGCGTATCGTTCGGGCAGGAGACCCAGTACTTC.

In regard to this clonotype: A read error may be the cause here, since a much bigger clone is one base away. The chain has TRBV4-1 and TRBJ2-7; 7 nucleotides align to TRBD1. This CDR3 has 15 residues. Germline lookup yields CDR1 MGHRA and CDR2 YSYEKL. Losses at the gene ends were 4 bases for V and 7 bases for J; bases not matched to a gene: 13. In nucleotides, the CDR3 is TGCGCCAGCAGCCGCCCGGACAGGCAGTACAATGAGCAGTACTTC. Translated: CASSRPDRQYNEQYF.

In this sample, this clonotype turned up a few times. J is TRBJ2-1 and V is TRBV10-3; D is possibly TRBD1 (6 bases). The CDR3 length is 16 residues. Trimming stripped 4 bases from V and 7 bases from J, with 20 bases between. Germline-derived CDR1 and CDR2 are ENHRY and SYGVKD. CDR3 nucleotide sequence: TGTGCCATCAGTGCGGATCCGGGACAATGGGGAAATGAGCAGTTCTTC. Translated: CAISADPGQWGNEQFF.

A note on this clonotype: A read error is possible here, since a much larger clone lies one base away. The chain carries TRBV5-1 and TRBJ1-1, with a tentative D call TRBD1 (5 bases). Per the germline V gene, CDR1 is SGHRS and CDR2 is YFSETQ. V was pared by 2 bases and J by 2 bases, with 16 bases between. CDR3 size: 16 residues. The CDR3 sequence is CASSFEAQGVNTEAFF. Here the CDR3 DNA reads TGCGCCAGCAGCTTCGAGGCCCAAGGGGTAAACACTGAAGCTTTCTTT.

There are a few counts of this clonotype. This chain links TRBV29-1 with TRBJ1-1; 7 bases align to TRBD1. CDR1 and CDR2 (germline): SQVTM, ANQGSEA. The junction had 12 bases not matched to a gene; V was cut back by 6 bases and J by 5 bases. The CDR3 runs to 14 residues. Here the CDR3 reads CSVTELTGYTEAFF. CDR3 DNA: TGCAGCGTGACCGAATTGACAGGGTATACTGAAGCTTTCTTT.

CDR3 sequence: CASSPKAQGIYNEQFF. The CDR3 DNA is TGTGCCAGCTCACCAAAAGCGCAGGGGATTTACAATGAGCAGTTCTTC. The chain joins TRBV18 to TRBJ2-1; a possible D gene is TRBD1 (6 bases). Trimming removed 2 bases from V and 4 bases from J, with 15 bases in between. Germline V gene data show CDR1 as KGHSH and CDR2 as LQKENI. The CDR3 is 16 amino acids.

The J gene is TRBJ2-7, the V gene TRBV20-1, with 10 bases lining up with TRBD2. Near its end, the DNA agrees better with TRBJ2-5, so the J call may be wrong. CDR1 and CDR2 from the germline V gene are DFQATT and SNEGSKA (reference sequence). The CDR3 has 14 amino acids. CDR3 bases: TGCAGTGCTAGAGCTAGCGGGGGCAAAGAGACCCAGTACTTC. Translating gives CSARASGGKETQYF.

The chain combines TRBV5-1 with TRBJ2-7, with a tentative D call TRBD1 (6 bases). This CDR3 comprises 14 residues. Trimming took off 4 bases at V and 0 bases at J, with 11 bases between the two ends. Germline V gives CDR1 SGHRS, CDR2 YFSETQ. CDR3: CASSGTGFSYEQYF. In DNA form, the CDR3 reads TGCGCCAGCAGCGGAACAGGGTTCTCCTACGAGCAGTACTTC.

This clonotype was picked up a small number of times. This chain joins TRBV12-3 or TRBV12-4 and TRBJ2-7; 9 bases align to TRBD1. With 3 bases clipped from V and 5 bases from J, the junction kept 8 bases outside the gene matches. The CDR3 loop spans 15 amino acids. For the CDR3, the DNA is TGTGCCAGCAGTTTCAGGACAGGGGCAAGGGACGAGCAGTACTTC. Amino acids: CASSFRTGARDEQYF.

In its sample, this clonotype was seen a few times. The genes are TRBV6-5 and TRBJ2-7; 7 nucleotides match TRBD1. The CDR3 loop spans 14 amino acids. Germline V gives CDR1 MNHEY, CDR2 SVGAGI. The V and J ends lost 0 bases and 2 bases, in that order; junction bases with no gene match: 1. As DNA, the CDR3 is TGTGCCAGCAGTTACTCGCAGGGGGCCTACGAGCAGTACTTC. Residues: CASSYSQGAYEQYF.

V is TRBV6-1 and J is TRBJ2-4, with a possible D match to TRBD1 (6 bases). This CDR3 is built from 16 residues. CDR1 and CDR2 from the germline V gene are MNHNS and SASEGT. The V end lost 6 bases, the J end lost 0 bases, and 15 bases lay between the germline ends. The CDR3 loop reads CASSPTGLLAKNIQYF. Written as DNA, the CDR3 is TGTGCCAGCAGCCCGACAGGTCTCCTAGCCAAAAACATTCAGTACTTC.

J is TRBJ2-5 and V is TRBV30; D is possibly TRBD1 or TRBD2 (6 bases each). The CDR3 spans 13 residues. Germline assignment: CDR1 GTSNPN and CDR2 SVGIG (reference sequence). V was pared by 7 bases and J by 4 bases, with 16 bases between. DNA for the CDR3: TGTGCCTTATCGGGGGCAACTCGAGAGACCCAGTACTTC. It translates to CALSGATRETQYF.